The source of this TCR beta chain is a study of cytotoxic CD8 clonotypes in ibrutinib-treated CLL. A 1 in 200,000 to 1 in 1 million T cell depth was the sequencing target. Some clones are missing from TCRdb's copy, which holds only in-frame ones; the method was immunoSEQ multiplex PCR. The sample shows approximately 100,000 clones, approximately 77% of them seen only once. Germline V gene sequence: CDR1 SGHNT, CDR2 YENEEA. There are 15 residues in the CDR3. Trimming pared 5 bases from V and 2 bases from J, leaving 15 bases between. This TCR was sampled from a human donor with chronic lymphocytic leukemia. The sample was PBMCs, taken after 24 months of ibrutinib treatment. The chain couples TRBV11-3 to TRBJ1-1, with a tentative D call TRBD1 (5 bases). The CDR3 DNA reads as TGTGCCAGCAGCCACTCCGCCGGGGCCAACACTGAAGCTTTCTTT. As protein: CASSHSAGANTEAFF. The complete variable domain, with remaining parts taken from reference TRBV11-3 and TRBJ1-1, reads EAGVVQSPRYKIIEKKQPVAFWCNPISGHNTLYWYLQNLGQGPELLIRYENEEAVDDSQLPKDRFSAERLKGVDSTLKIQPAELGDSAVYLCASSHSAGANTEAFFGQGTRLTVV.